This T cell receptor beta chain was sequenced during a study of cytotoxic CD8 clonotypes in ibrutinib-treated CLL. In its sample, this clone was seen a few times. Its specificity is not known. Produced via immunoSEQ multiplex PCR; TCRdb's table is partial and in-frame only. The data show over 120,000 clones, with more than 70% seen just once and roughly 7.2% held by the top ten. Findings and limits, study-wide: The study found public clonotypes uncommon, contracting or stable on treatment. Clonality was higher at ibrutinib response and returned toward baseline at progression.

The sample in question was PBMCs, obtained after 36 months of ibrutinib treatment. The receptor's source is a human donor with chronic lymphocytic leukemia.

Here the CDR3 DNA reads TGTGCCAGCAGCTTGGCCAGTAGCAATCAGCCCCAGCATTTT. This gives the protein CASSLASSNQPQHF. This chain links TRBV5-5 with TRBJ1-5; D call uncertain. Germline lookup yields CDR1 SGHKS and CDR2 YYEKEE (reference sequence). This CDR3 is built from 14 residues. V dropped 0 bases and J dropped 0 bases, with 4 bases sitting between them.